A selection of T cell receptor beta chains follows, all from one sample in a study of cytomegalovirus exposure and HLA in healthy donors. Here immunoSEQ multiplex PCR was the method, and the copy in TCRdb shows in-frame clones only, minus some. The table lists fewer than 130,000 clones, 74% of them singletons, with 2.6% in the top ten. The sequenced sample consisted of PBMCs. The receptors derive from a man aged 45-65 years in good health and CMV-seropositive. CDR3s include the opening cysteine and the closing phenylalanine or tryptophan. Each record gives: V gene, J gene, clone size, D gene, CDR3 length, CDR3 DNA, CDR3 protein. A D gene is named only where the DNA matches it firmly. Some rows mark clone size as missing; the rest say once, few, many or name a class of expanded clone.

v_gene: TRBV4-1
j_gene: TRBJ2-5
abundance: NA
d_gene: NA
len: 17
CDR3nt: TGCGCCAGCAGCCCCCGATCTTTGGGCGGGGTGGGGGAGACCCAGTACTTC
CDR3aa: CASSPRSLGGVGETQYF

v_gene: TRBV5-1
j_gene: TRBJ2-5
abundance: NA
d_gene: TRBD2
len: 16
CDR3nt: TGCGCCAGCAGCTTGGGACTAGCGGGGGGGGCAGAGACCCAGTACTTC
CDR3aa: CASSLGLAGGAETQYF

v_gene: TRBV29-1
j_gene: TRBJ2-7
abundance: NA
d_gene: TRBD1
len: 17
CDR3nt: TGCAGCGTTACCGGGACAGGGCTTCCCTCCCTCTCCTACGAGCAGTACTTC
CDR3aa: CSVTGTGLPSLSYEQYF

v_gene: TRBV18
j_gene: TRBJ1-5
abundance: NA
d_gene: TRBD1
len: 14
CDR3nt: TGTGCCAGCTCACTTGGGACAGCTAATCAGCCCCAGCATTTT
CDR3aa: CASSLGTANQPQHF

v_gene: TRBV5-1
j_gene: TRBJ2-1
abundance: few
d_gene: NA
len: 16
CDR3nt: TGCGCCAGCAGCCACCCTCAGGGGACTATTGTCAATGAGCAGTTCTTC
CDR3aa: CASSHPQGTIVNEQFF

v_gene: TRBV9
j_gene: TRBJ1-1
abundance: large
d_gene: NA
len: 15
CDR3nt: TGTGCCAGCAGCGTAGTCCAGAGAGCTAGCACTGAAGCTTTCTTT
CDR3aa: CASSVVQRASTEAFF

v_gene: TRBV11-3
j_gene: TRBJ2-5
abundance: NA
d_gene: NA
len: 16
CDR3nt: TGTGCCAGCAGCTTAATCGGCGGAACCGGACAAGAGACCCAGTACTTC
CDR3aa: CASSLIGGTGQETQYF

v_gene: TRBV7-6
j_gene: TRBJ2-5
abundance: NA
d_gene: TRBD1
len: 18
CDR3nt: TGTGCCAGCAGAGCAGGGACAGCCCTAAGGGGCGCAACGGAGACCCAGTACTTC
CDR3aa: CASRAGTALRGATETQYF

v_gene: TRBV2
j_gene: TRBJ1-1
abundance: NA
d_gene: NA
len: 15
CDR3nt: TGTGCCAGCAGTGATCAGGGGCAGGGGAACACTGAAGCTTTCTTT
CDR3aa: CASSDQGQGNTEAFF

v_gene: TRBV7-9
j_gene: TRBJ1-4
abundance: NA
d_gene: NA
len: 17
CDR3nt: TGTGCCAGCAGCTCCCTTCGGTCGGGAGCAACTAATGAAAAACTGTTTTTT
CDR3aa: CASSSLRSGATNEKLFF

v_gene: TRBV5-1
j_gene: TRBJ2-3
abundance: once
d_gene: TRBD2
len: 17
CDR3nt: TGCGCCAGCAGCCCTCCCCCTAGCGGGGGGGGGTCAGATACGCAGTATTTT
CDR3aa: CASSPPPSGGGSDTQYF

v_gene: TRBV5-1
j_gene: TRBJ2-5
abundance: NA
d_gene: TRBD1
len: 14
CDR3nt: TGCGCCAGCAGCTTACAGGGGGCTCGGGAGACCCAGTACTTC
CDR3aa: CASSLQGARETQYF

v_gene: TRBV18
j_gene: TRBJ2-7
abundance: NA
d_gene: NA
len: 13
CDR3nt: TGTGCCAGCTCTCTCGGCCGAGGGCTCGAGCAGTACTTC
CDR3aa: CASSLGRGLEQYF